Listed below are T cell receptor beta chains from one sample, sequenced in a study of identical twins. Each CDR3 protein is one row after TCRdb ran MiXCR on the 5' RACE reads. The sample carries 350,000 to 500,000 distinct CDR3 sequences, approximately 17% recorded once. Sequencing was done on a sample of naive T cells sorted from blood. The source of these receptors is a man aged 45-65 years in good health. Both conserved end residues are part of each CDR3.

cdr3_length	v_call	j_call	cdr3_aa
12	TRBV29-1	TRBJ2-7	CSVAVLGYEQYF
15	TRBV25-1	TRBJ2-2	CATDRAAILTGELFF
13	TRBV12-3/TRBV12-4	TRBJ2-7	CASSPPSSYEQYF
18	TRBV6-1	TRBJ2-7	CASSTQASGGTFSYEQYF
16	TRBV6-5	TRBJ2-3	CASSYHRGVKTDTQYF
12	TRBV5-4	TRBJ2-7	CASSRPDSEQYF
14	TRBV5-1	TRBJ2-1	CASSLDSPELKQFF
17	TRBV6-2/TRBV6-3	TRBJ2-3	CASSYFPGGLSTDTQYF
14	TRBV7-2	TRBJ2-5	CASSFGGIRETQYF
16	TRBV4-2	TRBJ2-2	CASSQVAGGGTGELFF
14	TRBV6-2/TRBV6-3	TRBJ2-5	CASTDQGEGETQYF
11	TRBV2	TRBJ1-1	CASIPTDKSFF
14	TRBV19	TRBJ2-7	CASSPRDPSYEQYF
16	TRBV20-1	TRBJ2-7	CSAESAPFRGVYEQYF
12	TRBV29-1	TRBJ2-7	CSVDRGSYEQYF
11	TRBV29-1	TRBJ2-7	CSVEDQEEQYF
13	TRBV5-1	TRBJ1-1	CASSDPGGTEAFF
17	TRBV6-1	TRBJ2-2	CASSPGVTSQLAGELFF
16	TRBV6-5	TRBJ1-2	CASSYTSGTANYGYTF
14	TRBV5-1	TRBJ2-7	CASSSARQGYEQYF
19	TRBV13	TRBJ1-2	CASSLGWGSNEQINYGYTF
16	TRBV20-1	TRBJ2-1	CSAGLAGGISYNEQFF
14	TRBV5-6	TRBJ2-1	CASSWGRDGNEQFF
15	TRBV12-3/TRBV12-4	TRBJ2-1	CASRIAGGSYNEQFF
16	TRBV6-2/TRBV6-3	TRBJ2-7	CASSTYQGARSYEQYF
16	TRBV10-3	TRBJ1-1	CAISERFFGGQNEAFF
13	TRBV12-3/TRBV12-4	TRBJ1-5	CASSLGVGLPQHF
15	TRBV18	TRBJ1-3	CASSPRGGSGNTIYF
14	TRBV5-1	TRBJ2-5	CASRVSGDGETQYF
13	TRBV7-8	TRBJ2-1	CASMTGVYNEQFF
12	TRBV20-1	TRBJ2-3	CSAQTGGDTQYF
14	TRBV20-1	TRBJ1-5	CSAQTGVGIQPQHF
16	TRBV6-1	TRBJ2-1	CASSRTGYGLYNEQFF
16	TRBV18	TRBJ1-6	CASSLLGTGENSPLHF